This T cell receptor (beta chain) is drawn from a study of T cells in Graves' hyperthyroidism and ophthalmopathy. Study conclusions and caveats: A median about 6.5 months before onset, the model predicted ophthalmopathy.

This clonotype was recorded once. The antigen is unknown. Germline-derived CDR1 and CDR2 are MNHNS and SASEGT. V lost 5 bases and J 7 bases, leaving 12 bases between the germline ends. This CDR3 has 13 amino acids. The source material, RNA transcripts, was used to amplify TCR beta CDR3 regions. HTBI primers were the set used in a first-round RT-PCR of the TCR CDR3. Using its own MiXCR run on the multiplex PCR reads, TCRdb lists one record per CDR3 protein. The sample has around 570,000 distinct CDR3 sequences, 15% to 20% seen once. Uncontrolled infection, other autoimmune disease, pregnancy and lactation each barred patients from inclusion. Diagnoses rested on clinical symptoms, serum thyroxine and TRAb, thyroid ultrasound and orbital computed tomography.

Sequencing used blood. The rearrangement joins TRBV6-1 to TRBJ1-5; the D is unclear. The clonotype comes from a man aged 40-55 years with Graves' ophthalmopathy. The CDR3 DNA reads as TGTGCCAGCAGTAGAGGGTTCAGACAGCCCCAGCATTTT. Protein sequence: CASSRGFRQPQHF.